These 19 T cell receptor beta chains originate from one sample sequenced in a study of cytomegalovirus exposure and HLA in healthy donors. The primer mix had 60 Vbeta and 13 Jbeta primers. Only in-frame clones appear in the TCRdb table, and some are missing; sequencing was by immunoSEQ multiplex PCR. The table includes about 130,000 clones, 80% to 90% detected once. The specimen was PBMCs. Receptors were obtained from a woman aged 40 to 50 in good health and CMV-seropositive.

The rearrangement links TRBV7-3 to TRBJ1-3; D is perhaps TRBD1 (5 bases). V lost 5 bases to trimming and J lost 1 base, with 9 bases between them. The CDR3 totals 14 residues. The germline CDR1 and CDR2 sequences are SGHTA and FQGTGA. CDR3 residues: CASSLTGSGNTIYF. The CDR3 DNA reads as TGTGCCAGCAGCCTTACAGGATCTGGAAACACCATATATTTT.

The CDR3 protein is CASSFLSGWDNEQFF. In DNA form, the CDR3 reads TGTGCCAGCAGCTTTTTAAGCGGGTGGGACAATGAGCAGTTCTTC. The rearrangement joins TRBV5-6 to TRBJ2-1, with TRBD2 as a possible D gene (6 bases). The V and J ends lost 2 bases and 5 bases respectively, with 14 bases between them. Germline CDR1 is SGHDT and CDR2 is YYEEEE. CDR3 size: 15 residues.

By frequency in the sample, this clone is medium-sized. The rearrangement uses TRBV13 and TRBJ2-1; maybe TRBD1 (5 bases). Germline V lookup: CDR1 PRHDT, CDR2 FYEKMQ (reference sequence). This CDR3 spans 13 amino acids. Trimming shortened V by 4 bases and J by 7 bases, and 11 bases separated the two germline ends. CDR3 coding DNA: TGTGCCAGCAGCTCCAGGGAAAATAATGAGCAGTTCTTC. It translates to CASSSRENNEQFF. Full variable domain (rest looked up from reference TRBV13 and TRBJ2-1): AAGVIQSPRHLIKEKRETATLKCYPIPRHDTVYWYQQGPGQDPQFLISFYEKMQSDKGSIPDRFSAQQFSDYHSELNMSSLELGDSALYFCASSSRENNEQFFGPGTRLTVL.

V and J are TRBV5-1 and TRBJ2-1, with a tentative D call TRBD2 (6 bases). Germline V gene data show CDR1 as SGHRS and CDR2 as YFSETQ. V lost 2 bases and J 7 bases, leaving 13 bases between the germline ends. The CDR3 extends over 14 amino acids. The CDR3 here is CASSLGAEGNEQFF. CDR3 in DNA: TGCGCCAGCAGCTTAGGAGCGGAGGGGAATGAGCAGTTCTTC.

The CDR3 DNA follows: TGTGCCAGCAGTCCCGTAACAGGGTCCGGGGAGACCCAGTACTTC. Its protein product is CASSPVTGSGETQYF. The chain uses TRBV28 and TRBJ2-5; weak D call: TRBD1 (6 bases). Germline values: CDR1 MDHEN, CDR2 SYDVKM. CDR3 length: 15 residues. V lost 5 bases to trimming and J lost 5 bases, with 18 bases between them.

This chain connects TRBV27 to TRBJ2-1; the match to TRBD2 covers 14 bases. With V trimmed by 5 bases and J by 5 bases, 8 bases remained unmatched. Per the germline V gene, CDR1 is MNHEY and CDR2 is SMNVEV (reference sequence). CDR3 length: 17 amino acids. This CDR3 is CASSTPGLAGVNNEQFF. As DNA, the CDR3 is TGTGCCAGCAGTACACCGGGACTAGCGGGAGTCAACAATGAGCAGTTCTTC.

The V and J genes are TRBV7-2 and TRBJ1-2; 12 bases match TRBD1. CDR1 and CDR2 from the germline V gene are SGHTA and FQGNSA. V lost 4 bases, J lost 3 bases, and 3 bases stayed unmatched. There are 15 residues in the CDR3. CDR3 DNA sequence: TGTGCCAGCAGCTCATGGGACAGGGGGCACTATGGCTACACCTTC. Protein product: CASSSWDRGHYGYTF.

This sequence joins TRBV28 and TRBJ2-6; 10 bases are shared with TRBD1. The CDR3 contains 18 residues. Germline V gives CDR1 MDHEN, CDR2 SYDVKM. The junction had 9 bases not matched to a gene; V was cut back by 7 bases and J by 0 bases. CDR3 sequence: CASNPWDRGSSGANVLTF. DNA of the CDR3: TGTGCCAGCAATCCCTGGGACAGGGGTTCCTCTGGGGCCAACGTCCTGACTTTC.

This clone was detected only once. J is TRBJ1-1 and V is TRBV29-1, with 7 bases aligning to TRBD1. The CDR3 has 14 amino acids. Losses at the gene ends were 6 bases for V and 0 bases for J; bases not matched to a gene: 7. From germline, CDR1 is SQVTM and CDR2 ANQGSEA. CDR3 protein: CSVRRGTVNTEAFF. DNA of the CDR3: TGCAGCGTACGGAGGGGGACAGTGAACACTGAAGCTTTCTTT.

This chain links TRBV28 with TRBJ1-1, with D possibly TRBD1 on 6 matching bases. This CDR3 contains 15 residues. V shed 5 bases and J shed 1 base, with 14 bases lying between them. Germline lookup yields CDR1 MDHEN and CDR2 SYDVKM. The DNA for the CDR3 is TGTGCCAGCAGTACAGGGTCAGGTGGGAACACTGAAGCTTTCTTT. Protein sequence: CASSTGSGGNTEAFF.

V and J are TRBV9 and TRBJ2-1, with 10 bases identical to TRBD2. Trimming removed 7 bases from V and 6 bases from J; junction bases left unmatched: 10. There are 15 residues in the CDR3. CDR1 is SGDLS and CDR2 is YYNGEE in the germline V gene. CDR3 sequence (DNA): TGTGCCAGCTCACCCGTTCTAGCGGGGGTCAATGAGCAGTTCTTC. This sequence encodes CASSPVLAGVNEQFF.

The chain carries TRBV9 and TRBJ2-7, with D maybe TRBD2 (5 bases). The CDR3 has 12 amino acids. The V end was cut by 4 bases, the J end by 2 bases, with 7 bases between. CDR1 SGDLS and CDR2 YYNGEE come from the germline V gene. The chain's CDR3 is CASSPGTYEQYF. The CDR3 DNA follows: TGTGCCAGCAGCCCCGGGACCTACGAGCAGTACTTC.

This clone was counted a single time. This chain joins TRBV6-1 and TRBJ2-7, with a weak D call TRBD2 (5 bases). CDR3 length: 15 residues. Trimming stripped 8 bases from V and 3 bases from J, with 20 bases between. Germline CDR1 is MNHNS and CDR2 is SASEGT. CDR3 residues: CASCPSRRSGYEQYF. In DNA, the CDR3 is TGTGCCAGCTGCCCTTCGCGGAGAAGCGGCTACGAGCAGTACTTC.

The genes are TRBV10-3 and TRBJ2-4; TRBD2 matches at 8 bases. Per germline, CDR1 ENHRY and CDR2 SYGVKD. This CDR3 contains 14 residues. After removal of 3 bases from V and 7 bases from J, the junction contained 5 bases not matched to a gene. The CDR3 reads CAISDASGWNIQYF. Here the CDR3 DNA reads TGTGCCATCAGTGACGCTAGCGGGTGGAACATTCAGTACTTC.

The chain joins TRBV29-1 to TRBJ2-3; no definite D call. Germline assignment: CDR1 SQVTM and CDR2 ANQGSEA. Trimming cost V 3 bases and J 6 bases, with 13 bases left between them. There are 13 residues in the CDR3. The CDR3 loop reads CSVDLVSGDTQYF. CDR3 coding DNA: TGCAGCGTTGACTTAGTTTCAGGCGATACGCAGTATTTT.

CDR3 loop: CASSLERGGNTEAFF. CDR3 nucleotide sequence: TGTGCCAGCAGCTTAGAGCGGGGTGGGAACACTGAAGCTTTCTTT. This chain connects TRBV11-2 to TRBJ1-1; D is unresolved. The V end was cut by 0 bases, the J end by 1 base, with 9 bases between. CDR3 length equals 15 residues. Per germline, CDR1 SGHAT and CDR2 FQNNGV.

About this clone itself: This CDR3 is missing its conserved last phenylalanine or tryptophan, likely due to a read error. The chain joins TRBV28 to TRBJ2-7, with 12 bases aligning to TRBD1. Germline loops: CDR1 MDHEN, CDR2 SYDVKM. V shed 3 bases, J shed 3 bases, and the junction held 27 bases outside the gene matches. This CDR3 contains 23 residues. The DNA for the CDR3 is TGTGCCAGCAGTTTGTGGGACAGGGGGCCACGTGGGGCTAGCGGGAGAGGGCTCTACGAGCAGTACCTC. As protein: CASSLWDRGPRGASGRGLYEQYL.

The chain has TRBV7-3 and TRBJ2-1; D gene ambiguous. The ends were cut back, 3 bases at V and 5 bases at J, with 8 bases in the middle. The CDR3 has 13 amino acids. Per germline, CDR1 SGHTA and CDR2 FQGTGA. The CDR3, as DNA: TGTGCCAGCAGCTTCGCTCTACACAATGAGCAGTTCTTC. Translating gives CASSFALHNEQFF.

The chain employs TRBV11-2 and TRBJ2-7, with TRBD2 identical over 8 bases. This CDR3 is 15 amino acids long. CDR1 SGHAT and CDR2 FQNNGV come from the germline V gene. V lost 5 bases and J lost 5; bases outside the gene matches: 11. The CDR3 DNA sequence: TGTGCCAGCAGCCGAGGGGGGGGACTAGGAGACGAGCAGTACTTC. Translating gives CASSRGGGLGDEQYF.